The entry below gives a single T cell receptor (beta chain) sequence along with its context. This clonotype has ten or more counts. The clone's antigen remains unknown. The input lacks base qualities; no much larger clone sits a single base away. These data are taken from a study (dated by TCRdb to 2016 to 2017). For context, the study as a whole: To characterize human CD8+ TCR repertoires that recognize immunodominant viral antigens, the researchers relied on sequence and structural analyses. Results the study describes overall, beyond this receptor: CD8+ TCR repertoires specific to different immunodominant viral antigens were reported to be distinct from each other and highly diverse.

The CDR3 numbers 16 residues from cysteine through phenylalanine. Only CDR3 DNA remains: 48 bases, in frame from the first base. The germline V and J ends show losses of 8 bases and 7 bases respectively, and no gene match explains 16 bases of the junction. These reads were obtained on an Illumina HiSeq 2500. Starting from the raw public reads, TCRdb applied fastp trimming at Q25, assembled clones with MiXCR and retained in-frame beta chains. Rows are unified per CDR3 protein, each entry keeping the most common DNA and genes. This sample holds 350 to 550 distinct CDR3 sequences; around 30% were observed only once. Roughly 94% of the sample goes to the ten largest clones.

Sequencing was done on a sample of CD8+ T cells (not recorded whether cultured). This TCR derives from a male donor. The chain is encoded by TRBV12-3 or TRBV12-4 joined to TRBJ2-7, with 11 bases aligning to TRBD2. The CDR3 reads as follows: CASGGVYSGGAVEQYF. Here is the DNA: TGTGCCAGCGGCGGAGTTTATAGCGGGGGGGCCGTTGAGCAGTACTTC.